This T cell receptor beta chain was identified during a study of blood T cell repertoires in COVID-19. Trimming at V came to 1 base and at J to 0 bases, leaving 5 bases not matched to a gene. CDR3 length: 16 amino acids. CDR1 and CDR2 from the germline V gene are SGHRS and YFSETQ. Authors' data handling: For nucleated cells, counts were estimated from reference gene primer amplification. Assay: immunoSEQ multiplex PCR; the TCRdb copy retains only in-frame clones and omits some. V, J and clone size were drawn from that table, and D and trimming were deduced from the DNA. The sample shows about 240,000 clones, roughly 87% of them seen only once.

J is TRBJ2-3 and V is TRBV5-1, with 7 bases aligning to TRBD1. This TCR was recovered from a man in his fifties or sixties who had recovered from COVID-19. The material sequenced was peripheral blood. The CDR3 spells CASSLTPTGSTDTQYF. Here the CDR3 DNA reads TGCGCCAGCAGCTTGACCCCGACAGGGAGCACAGATACGCAGTATTTT.